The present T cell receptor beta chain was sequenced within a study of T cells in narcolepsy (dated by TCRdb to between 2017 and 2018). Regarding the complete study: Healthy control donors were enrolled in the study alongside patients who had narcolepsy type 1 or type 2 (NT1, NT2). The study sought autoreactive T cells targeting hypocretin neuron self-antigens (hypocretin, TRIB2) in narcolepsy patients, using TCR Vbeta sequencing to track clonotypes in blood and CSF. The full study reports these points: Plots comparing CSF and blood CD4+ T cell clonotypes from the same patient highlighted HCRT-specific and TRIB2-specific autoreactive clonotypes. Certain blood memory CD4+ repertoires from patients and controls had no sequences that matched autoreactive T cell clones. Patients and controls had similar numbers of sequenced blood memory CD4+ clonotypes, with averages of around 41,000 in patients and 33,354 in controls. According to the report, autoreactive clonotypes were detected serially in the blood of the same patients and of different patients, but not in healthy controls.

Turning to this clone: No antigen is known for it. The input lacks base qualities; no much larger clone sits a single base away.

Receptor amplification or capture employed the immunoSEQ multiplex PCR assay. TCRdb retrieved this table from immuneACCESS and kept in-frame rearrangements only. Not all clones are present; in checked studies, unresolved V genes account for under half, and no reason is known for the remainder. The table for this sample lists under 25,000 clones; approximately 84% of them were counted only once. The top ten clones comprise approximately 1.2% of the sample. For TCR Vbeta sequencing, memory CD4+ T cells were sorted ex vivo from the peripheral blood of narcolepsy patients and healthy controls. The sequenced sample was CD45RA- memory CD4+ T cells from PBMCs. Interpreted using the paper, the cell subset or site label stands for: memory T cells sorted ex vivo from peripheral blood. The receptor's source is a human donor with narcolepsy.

The CDR3 protein: CASSRGTTGETQYF. The sequence in DNA is TGTGCCAGCAGTCGGGGGACTACTGGAGAGACCCAGTACTTC. The chain joins TRBV6-5 to TRBJ2-5; 7 middle bases align to TRBD2. According to the germline V gene, CDR1 reads MNHEY and CDR2 reads SVGAGI. There are 14 amino acids in the CDR3, from cysteine to phenylalanine inclusive. Of the read, only the CDR3 DNA is kept; its 42 bases are in frame from base 1. Trimmed from V: 5 bases; trimmed from J: 4 bases; junction bases lacking a gene match: 7.